Reported below is one T cell receptor beta chain. Its antigen is unknown. The method was immunoSEQ multiplex PCR; TCRdb's version includes in-frame clones alone and lacks a portion of them. The repertoire holds almost 70,000 clones, with 70% to 75% as singletons. The source of the sample is a study of vaccination effects on CD4 cells after COVID-19. Within the ViraFEST assay, antigen-specific CD4+ T cells underwent expansion with viral peptide pools prior to sequencing. Culture proceeded for roughly ten days, and CD4+ T cells were then isolated. Participants got two doses of BNT162b2 or mRNA-1273 vaccine. Neither prior SARS-CoV-2 infection nor positive nucleocapsid antibodies were present in the vaccine recipients. Culturing of a few million PBMC per well took place with around 10 IU/ml IL-2 and 7.5 to 10 ug/ml peptides. The authors exchanged half the medium for IL-2 medium on days 3 and 7. Germline V gene data show CDR1 as MDHEN and CDR2 as SYDVKM. This CDR3 has 16 residues. V was cut by 4 bases and J by 0 bases, with 15 bases left in between.

Overall study results and limits: Late post-vaccination, clones induced by infection and those induced by vaccine underwent marked clonal contraction.

The material was CD4+ T cells from PBMCs cultured with HCoV-229E spike peptides, obtained after COVID-19 vaccination. The V call is TRBV28, the J call TRBJ1-1, with D possibly TRBD1 on 5 matching bases. This clonotype was obtained from a human donor who received a COVID-19 vaccine. CDR3 amino acids: CASSSPPGTVNTEAFF. In DNA form, the CDR3 reads TGTGCCAGCAGTTCCCCCCCCGGGACCGTGAACACTGAAGCTTTCTTT.